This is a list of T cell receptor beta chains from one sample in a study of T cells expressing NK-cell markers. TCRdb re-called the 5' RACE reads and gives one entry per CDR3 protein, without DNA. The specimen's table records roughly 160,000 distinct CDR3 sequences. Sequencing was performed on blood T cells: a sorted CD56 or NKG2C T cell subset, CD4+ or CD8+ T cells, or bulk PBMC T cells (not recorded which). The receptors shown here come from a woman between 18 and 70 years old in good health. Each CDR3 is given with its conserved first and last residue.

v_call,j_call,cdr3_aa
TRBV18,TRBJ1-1,CASSPFQGLNTEAFF
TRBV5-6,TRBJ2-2,CASTRYVTITGELFF
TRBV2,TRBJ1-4,CASSDNRGNEKLFF
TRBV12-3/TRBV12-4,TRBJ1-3,CASSFAGGYTGNTIYF
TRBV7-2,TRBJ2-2,CASSLEVGELFF
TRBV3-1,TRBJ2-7,CASSQGPSGFYEQYF
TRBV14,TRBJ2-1,CASSQGYVYNEQFF
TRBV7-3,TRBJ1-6,CASSSRGEDSPLHF
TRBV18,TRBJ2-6,CASSQNSGANVLTF
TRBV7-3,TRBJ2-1,CASSYSGGAGNEQFF
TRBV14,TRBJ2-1,CASSQEGLSYNEQFF
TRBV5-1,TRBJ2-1,CASSIGGGPGEQFF
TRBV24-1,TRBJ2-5,CATSDLRDPQETQYF
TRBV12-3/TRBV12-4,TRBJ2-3,CASTQQGSDTQYF
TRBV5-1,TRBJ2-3,CASSPRTSGGPDTQYF
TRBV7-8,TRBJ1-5,CASSLVQGEQPQHF
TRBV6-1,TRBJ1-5,CASRSQGLPYSNQPQHF
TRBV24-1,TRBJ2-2,CATSGQGGDTGELFF
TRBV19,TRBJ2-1,CASRPAGQRRSNEQFF
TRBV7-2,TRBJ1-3,CASSLVAGSGNTIYF
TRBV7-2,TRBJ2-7,CASSLDTVSYEQYF
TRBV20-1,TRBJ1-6,CSAELGGQGRNSPLHF
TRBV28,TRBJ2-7,CASSLPLSGYEQYF
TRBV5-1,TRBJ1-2,CASSLLDATTGNTF
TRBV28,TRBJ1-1,CASNGGGKDTEAFF
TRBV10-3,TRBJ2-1,CAISESGRAEQFF
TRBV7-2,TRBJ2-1,CASSSGLAGGVNEQFF
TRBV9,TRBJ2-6,CASSKRGSGANVLTF
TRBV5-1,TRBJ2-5,CASNAIADRQETQYF
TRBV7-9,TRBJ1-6,CASSLGGALHF
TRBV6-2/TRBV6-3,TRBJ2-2,CASTLGRGQAFTGELFF
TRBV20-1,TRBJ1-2,CSGTTGTPTVNYGYTF
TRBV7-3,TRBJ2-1,CASKLGSNGREQFF
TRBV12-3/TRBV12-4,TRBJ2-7,CASSKGPNWYEQYF
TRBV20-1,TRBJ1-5,CSAAGLLNQPQHF
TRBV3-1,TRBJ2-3,CASSQEGSGRDTQYF
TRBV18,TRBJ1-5,CASSRSGPNSNQPQHF
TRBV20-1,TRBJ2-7,CSAREGTSGGSYEQYF
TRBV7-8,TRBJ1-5,CASSLVGGQGTYQPQHF
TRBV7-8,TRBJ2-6,CASSTRPGTGTGANVLTF
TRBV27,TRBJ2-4,CASRRAREGIQYF
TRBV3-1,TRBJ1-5,CASSAGINQPQHF
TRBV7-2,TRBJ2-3,CASSSSGPSTDTQYF
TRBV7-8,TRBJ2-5,CASSRGVAGGLETQYF
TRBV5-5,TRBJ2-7,CASTFWRSSYEQYF
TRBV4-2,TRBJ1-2,CASSHPGSSIYGYTF
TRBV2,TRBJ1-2,CASSRDAQGTHGYTF
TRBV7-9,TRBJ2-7,CASSPELGEQYF
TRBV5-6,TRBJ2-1,CASSETSKYYNEQFF
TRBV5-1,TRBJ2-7,CASSFSAYEQYF